Sequencing of this T cell receptor beta chain was carried out in a study of T cell repertoires in cytomegalovirus infection. The overall study: TCR beta signatures that were public indicated CMV infection and matching HLA type.

TCRdb passed the reads through MiXCR, listing each CDR3 protein once. The sample has 200,000 or so distinct CDR3 sequences, 25% to 30% seen once; the top ten hold approximately 30%. V dropped 2 bases and J dropped 1 base, with 8 bases sitting between them. The germline gives CDR1 MGHRA, CDR2 YSYEKL. CDR3 length: 14 residues. The specimen was PBMCs. The chain recombines TRBV4-1 with TRBJ1-1; D is uncertain. This sequence was found in a human donor in good health (CMV status not recorded). Some clones in this sample may be carry-over from other donors' samples. CDR3 DNA sequence: TGCGCCAGCAGCCAACCTGGGCAGAACACTGAAGCTTTCTTT. Encoded protein: CASSQPGQNTEAFF.